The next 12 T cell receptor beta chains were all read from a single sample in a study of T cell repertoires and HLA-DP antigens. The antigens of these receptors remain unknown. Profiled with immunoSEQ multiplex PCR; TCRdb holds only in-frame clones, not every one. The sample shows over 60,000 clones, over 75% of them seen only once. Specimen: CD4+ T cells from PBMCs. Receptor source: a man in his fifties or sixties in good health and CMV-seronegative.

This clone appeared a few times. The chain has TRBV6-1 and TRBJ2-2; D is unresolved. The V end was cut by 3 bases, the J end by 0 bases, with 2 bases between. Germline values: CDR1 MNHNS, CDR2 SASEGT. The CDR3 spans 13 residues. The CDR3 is CASSEANTGELFF. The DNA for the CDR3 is TGTGCCAGCAGTGAGGCGAACACCGGGGAGCTGTTTTTT.

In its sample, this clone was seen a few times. This CDR3 is CSASAYNEQFF. CDR3 in DNA: TGCAGTGCTAGCGCGTACAATGAGCAGTTCTTC. The chain carries TRBV20-1 and TRBJ2-1; D not certain. CDR3 length: 11 amino acids. Germline CDR1 DFQATT, CDR2 SNEGSKA (reference sequence). V gave up 3 bases and J gave up 4 bases, with 4 bases separating them.

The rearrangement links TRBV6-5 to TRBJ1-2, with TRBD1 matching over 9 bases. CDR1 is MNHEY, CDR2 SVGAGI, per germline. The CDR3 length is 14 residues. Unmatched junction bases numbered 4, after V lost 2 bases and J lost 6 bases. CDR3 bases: TGTGCCAGCAGTTACCAACAGGGGGCAGATGGCTACACCTTC. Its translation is CASSYQQGADGYTF.

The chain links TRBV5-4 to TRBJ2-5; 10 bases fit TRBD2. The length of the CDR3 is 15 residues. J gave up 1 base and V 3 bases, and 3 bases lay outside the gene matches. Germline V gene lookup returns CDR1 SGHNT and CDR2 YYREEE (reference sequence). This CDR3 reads CASSWRTSGQETQYF. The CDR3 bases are TGTGCCAGCAGCTGGCGGACTAGCGGCCAAGAGACCCAGTACTTC.

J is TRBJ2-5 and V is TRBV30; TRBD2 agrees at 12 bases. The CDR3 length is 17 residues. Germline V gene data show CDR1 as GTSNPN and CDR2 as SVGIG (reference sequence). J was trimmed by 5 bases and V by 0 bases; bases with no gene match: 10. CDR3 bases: TGTGCCTGGAGTGTACGGGGGCTAGCGGGAGGGACGGAGACCCAGTACTTC. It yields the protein CAWSVRGLAGGTETQYF.

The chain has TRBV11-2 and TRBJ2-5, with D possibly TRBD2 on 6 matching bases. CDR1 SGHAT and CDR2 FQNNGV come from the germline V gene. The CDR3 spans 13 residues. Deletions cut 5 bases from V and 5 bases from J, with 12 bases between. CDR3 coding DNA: TGTGCCAGCAGCCTGGGACTGGGGGAGACCCAGTACTTC. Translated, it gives CASSLGLGETQYF. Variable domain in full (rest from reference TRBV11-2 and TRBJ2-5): EAGVAQSPRYKIIEKRQSVAFWCNPISGHATLYWYQQILGQGPKLLIQFQNNGVVDDSQLPKDRFSAERLKGVDSTLKIQPAKLEDSAVYLCASSLGLGETQYFGPGTRLLVL.

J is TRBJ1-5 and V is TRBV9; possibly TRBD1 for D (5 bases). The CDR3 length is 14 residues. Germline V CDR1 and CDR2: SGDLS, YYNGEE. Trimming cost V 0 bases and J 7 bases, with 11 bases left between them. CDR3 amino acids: CASSVEGSGQPQHF. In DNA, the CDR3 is TGTGCCAGCAGCGTAGAGGGGTCGGGACAGCCCCAGCATTTT.

CDR3 coding DNA: TGTGCCACAAGCGGACAGGGCACAGATACGCAGTATTTT. Residues: CATSGQGTDTQYF. The rearrangement uses TRBV27 and TRBJ2-3; 7 nucleotides align to TRBD1. Germline-derived CDR1 and CDR2 are MNHEY and SMNVEV (reference sequence). Trimming cost V 10 bases and J 1 base; bases outside gene matches: 5. This CDR3 has 13 residues.

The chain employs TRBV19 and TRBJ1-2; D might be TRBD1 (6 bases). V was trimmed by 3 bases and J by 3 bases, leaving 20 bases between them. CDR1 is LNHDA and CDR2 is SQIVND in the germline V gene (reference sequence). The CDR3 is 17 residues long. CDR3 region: CASSIRYGGARHYGYTF. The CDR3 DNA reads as TGTGCCAGTAGTATTCGTTATGGGGGGGCGCGTCACTATGGCTACACCTTC.

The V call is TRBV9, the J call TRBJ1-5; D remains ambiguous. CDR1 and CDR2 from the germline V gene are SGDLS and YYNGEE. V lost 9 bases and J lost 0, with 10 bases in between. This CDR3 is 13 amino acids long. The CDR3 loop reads CATHTDSNQPQHF. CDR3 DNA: TGTGCCACTCATACAGATAGCAATCAGCCCCAGCATTTT. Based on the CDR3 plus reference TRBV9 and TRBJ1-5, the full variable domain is DSGVTQTPKHLITATGQRVTLRCSPRSGDLSVYWYQQSLDQGLQFLIQYYNGEERAKGNILERFSAQQFPDLHSELNLSSLELGDSALYFCATHTDSNQPQHFGDGTRLSIL.

The CDR3 nucleotides are TGTGCCAGCAGTTCGGGGCGGAGCACTGAAGCTTTCTTT. Its protein is CASSSGRSTEAFF. This chain links TRBV6-5 with TRBJ1-1, with a weak D call TRBD1 (5 bases). Per germline, CDR1 MNHEY and CDR2 SVGAGI. The CDR3 length is 13 residues. Trimming took 4 bases from V and 4 from J, leaving 10 bases between them.

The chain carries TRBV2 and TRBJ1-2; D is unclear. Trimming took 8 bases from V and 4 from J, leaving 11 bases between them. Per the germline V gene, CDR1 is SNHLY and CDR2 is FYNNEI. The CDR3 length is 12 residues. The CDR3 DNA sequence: TGTGCCAGCGGTAAAGTCTTCTATGGCTACACCTTC. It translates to CASGKVFYGYTF.